These T cell receptor beta chains were read from a single sample in a study of T-cell reconstitution after alpha-beta-depleted transplantation in children. TCRdb itself ran the PCR reads through MiXCR, one entry per CDR3 protein. The sample lists roughly 350,000 distinct CDR3 sequences; about 16% were seen once. The sample in question was PBMCs, mostly from graft donor cells, obtained 360 days after TCRalphabeta/CD19-depleted stem cell transplant. These receptors all come from a male patient under 10 years old who had a stem cell transplant for acute lymphoblastic leukemia, so the T cells may come from the graft donor. Each CDR3 is given with its conserved first and last residue. The D gene is left open where the match is weak. Rows may omit the clone size; those that give it use once, few, many or a size class.

V	J	size	D	CDR3	DNA
TRBV5-1	TRBJ1-1	NA	NA	CASSLSDTEAFF	TGCGCCAGCAGTCTCTCGGACACTGAAGCTTTCTTT
TRBV6-2/TRBV6-3	TRBJ2-1	many	TRBD1	CASRLRTGWGEQFF	TGTGCCAGCAGACTCCGGACAGGGTGGGGTGAGCAGTTCTTC
TRBV28	TRBJ2-1	few	TRBD1	CASSTPGQGAHEQFF	TGTGCCAGCAGTACCCCGGGACAGGGGGCCCATGAGCAGTTCTTC
TRBV28	TRBJ2-7	few	TRBD2	CASSFWTSGRVEQYF	TGTGCCAGCAGTTTTTGGACTAGCGGGAGGGTCGAGCAGTACTTC
TRBV27	TRBJ1-5	NA	NA	CASSHNGVHQPQHF	TGTGCCAGCAGCCATAACGGGGTCCATCAGCCCCAGCATTTT
TRBV6-2/TRBV6-3	TRBJ2-1	NA	TRBD2	CACSRGGLAGFDEQFF	TGTGCCTGCTCGCGCGGGGGACTAGCGGGATTTGATGAGCAGTTCTTC
TRBV29-1	TRBJ2-3	many	TRBD2	CSVRLAGGQGDTQYF	TGCAGCGTTCGACTAGCGGGAGGACAAGGAGATACGCAGTATTTT
TRBV20-1	TRBJ2-1	many	NA	CSAVGSSYNEQFF	TGCAGTGCTGTGGGTAGCTCCTACAATGAGCAGTTCTTC
TRBV12-3/TRBV12-4	TRBJ2-7	NA	NA	CASSTGLVYEQYF	TGTGCCAGCTCAACAGGGTTAGTCTACGAGCAGTACTTC
TRBV2	TRBJ2-3	few	NA	CASMAGGTDTQYF	TGTGCCAGCATGGCTGGGGGCACAGATACGCAGTATTTT
TRBV3-1	TRBJ2-2	few	TRBD2	CASSRRGGGPGELFF	TGTGCCAGCAGCCGCCGGGGGGGCGGACCCGGGGAGCTGTTTTTT
TRBV11-2	TRBJ2-2	few	TRBD2	CASSLDNRPAGGPNTGELFF	TGTGCCAGCAGCTTAGATAATCGGCCAGCGGGAGGGCCGAACACCGGGGAGCTGTTTTTT
TRBV27	TRBJ2-2	many	NA	CASSDRREYTGELFF	TGTGCCAGCAGTGACCGGAGGGAATACACCGGGGAGCTGTTTTTT
TRBV5-6	TRBJ1-2	few	NA	CASSLRGKSGYTF	TGTGCCAGCAGCCTGAGGGGGAAGAGTGGCTACACCTTC
TRBV5-1	TRBJ2-1	NA	TRBD2	CASSSRGTMNEQFF	TGCGCCAGCAGCTCCCGGGGGACTATGAATGAGCAGTTCTTC
TRBV30	TRBJ2-7	NA	TRBD1	CAFRTGLVNEQYF	TGTGCCTTCCGGACAGGGCTTGTAAACGAGCAGTACTTC
TRBV2	TRBJ2-3	many	NA	CASSDYGFTDTQYF	TGTGCCAGCAGTGATTACGGATTCACAGATACGCAGTATTTT
TRBV7-6	TRBJ2-2	few	NA	CASSLETASKWAGELFF	TGTGCCAGCAGCTTAGAGACCGCGTCGAAGTGGGCCGGGGAGCTGTTTTTT
TRBV28	TRBJ2-3	NA	TRBD1	CASSPKDLDRADTQYF	TGTGCCAGCAGCCCAAAGGACTTAGACAGGGCAGATACGCAGTATTTT
TRBV29-1	TRBJ2-1	many	NA	CSVVLAAHNEQFF	TGCAGCGTTGTTTTAGCGGCACACAATGAGCAGTTCTTC
TRBV12-3/TRBV12-4	TRBJ1-5	few	TRBD1	CASSPGTGDNQPQHF	TGTGCCAGCAGTCCCGGGACAGGGGACAATCAGCCCCAGCATTTT
TRBV12-3/TRBV12-4	TRBJ2-3	many	NA	CASTLGRTLTDTQYF	TGTGCCAGCACCCTCGGACGGACCCTCACAGATACGCAGTATTTT
TRBV11-2	TRBJ2-1	NA	TRBD1	CASSYDGQGNEQFF	TGTGCCAGCAGCTATGATGGACAGGGCAATGAGCAGTTCTTC
TRBV7-2	TRBJ2-7	NA	TRBD2	CASSLVGRELSYEQYF	TGTGCCAGCAGCTTAGTAGGGCGGGAGCTCTCCTACGAGCAGTACTTC
TRBV7-2	TRBJ1-2	NA	NA	CASSLGRTYGYTF	TGTGCCAGCAGCTTAGGGCGTACCTATGGCTACACCTTC
TRBV5-5	TRBJ2-5	few	TRBD2	CASSLVGLAGGLQETQYF	TGTGCCAGCAGCTTGGTGGGGCTAGCGGGAGGACTACAAGAGACCCAGTACTTC
TRBV20-1	TRBJ2-1	NA	TRBD2	CSARDGIGLAPLNEQFF	TGCAGTGCTAGAGATGGAATCGGACTAGCTCCTCTCAATGAGCAGTTCTTC
TRBV12-3/TRBV12-4	TRBJ2-5	NA	NA	CASRAGMGETQYF	TGTGCCAGCCGCGCGGGGATGGGGGAGACCCAGTACTTC
TRBV5-1	TRBJ1-2	NA	NA	CASRGALNYGYTF	TGCGCCAGCAGAGGGGCCCTTAACTATGGCTACACCTTC
TRBV27	TRBJ2-7	few	TRBD2	CASSSGLAGTYEQYF	TGTGCCAGCAGCTCGGGACTAGCGGGAACCTACGAGCAGTACTTC
TRBV4-1	TRBJ2-2	NA	NA	CASSQEWSVAGELFF	TGCGCCAGCAGCCAAGAATGGAGTGTGGCCGGGGAGCTGTTTTTT
TRBV4-2	TRBJ1-6	few	TRBD1	CASRWRTGGYNSPLHF	TGTGCCAGCAGGTGGAGGACAGGGGGGTATAATTCACCCCTCCACTTT
TRBV11-2	TRBJ2-7	few	NA	CASSLDWVTYEQYF	TGTGCCAGCAGCTTAGATTGGGTCACCTACGAGCAGTACTTC
TRBV28	TRBJ2-5	NA	TRBD2	CASNTHSGRETQYF	TGTGCCAGCAATACTCATAGCGGGAGAGAGACCCAGTACTTC
TRBV2	TRBJ2-7	NA	NA	CARQGESSYEQYF	TGTGCCAGGCAGGGTGAAAGCTCCTACGAGCAGTACTTC
TRBV12-3/TRBV12-4	TRBJ2-1	NA	TRBD2	CASSLFAGGFNEQFF	TGTGCCAGCAGTTTATTTGCGGGAGGATTCAATGAGCAGTTCTTC
TRBV25-1	TRBJ2-5	NA	NA	CASSRDIGETQYF	TGTGCCAGCAGTAGGGACATAGGGGAGACCCAGTACTTC
TRBV14	TRBJ2-7	NA	NA	CASSQDVGFYEQYF	TGTGCCAGCAGCCAAGATGTGGGTTTCTACGAGCAGTACTTC
TRBV4-2	TRBJ1-4	few	NA	CASSQDGGHRVNEKLFF	TGTGCCAGCAGCCAAGATGGGGGGCACAGGGTTAATGAAAAACTGTTTTTT
TRBV6-1	TRBJ1-1	NA	NA	CASSEGGQITEAFF	TGTGCCAGCAGTGAGGGGGGGCAGATCACTGAAGCTTTCTTT
TRBV20-1	TRBJ2-1	NA	TRBD2	CSARYVGRASEGQFF	TGCAGTGCTAGATATGTCGGGAGGGCCTCGGAAGGCCAGTTCTTC
TRBV18	TRBJ1-1	few	NA	CASSPLRSGANTEAFF	TGTGCCAGCTCACCACTAAGGTCCGGGGCGAACACTGAAGCTTTCTTT
TRBV6-5	TRBJ2-3	NA	TRBD2	CASSYLSLAGGADTQYF	TGTGCCAGCAGTTACTTGTCACTAGCGGGAGGGGCAGATACGCAGTATTTT
TRBV29-1	TRBJ2-1	NA	TRBD2	CSVRSSGSYNEQFF	TGCAGCGTTCGTTCCAGCGGGAGCTACAATGAGCAGTTCTTC
TRBV29-1	TRBJ2-7	NA	NA	CSVEEEEPYEQYF	TGCAGCGTTGAAGAGGAGGAGCCCTACGAGCAGTACTTC
TRBV4-1	TRBJ2-1	few	TRBD2	CASSQDRLAGGSYNEQFF	TGCGCCAGCAGCCAAGATCGGCTAGCGGGAGGCTCCTACAATGAGCAGTTCTTC
TRBV29-1	TRBJ2-1	many	NA	CSALRGSYNEQFF	TGCAGCGCGCTCAGGGGCTCCTACAATGAGCAGTTCTTC
TRBV5-5	TRBJ2-2	NA	NA	CASREVAYANTGELFF	TGTGCCAGCAGAGAGGTAGCGTACGCGAACACCGGGGAGCTGTTTTTT
TRBV12-3/TRBV12-4	TRBJ1-1	NA	NA	CASSPRRIMNTEAFF	TGTGCCAGCAGTCCAAGGAGGATCATGAACACTGAAGCTTTCTTT
TRBV7-2	TRBJ2-7	NA	NA	CASSSSLGLYEQYF	TGTGCCAGCAGCTCTTCGTTGGGGCTCTACGAGCAGTACTTC
TRBV9	TRBJ2-1	many	NA	CASSAYSAVDEQFF	TGTGCCAGCAGCGCGTACTCAGCCGTCGATGAGCAGTTCTTC
TRBV7-2	TRBJ2-1	NA	TRBD2	CASSSGTSLHYNEQFF	TGTGCCAGCAGCTCCGGGACTAGCCTTCACTACAATGAGCAGTTCTTC
TRBV5-5	TRBJ2-1	NA	NA	CASSWGSSYNEQFF	TGTGCCAGCAGCTGGGGCAGCTCCTACAATGAGCAGTTCTTC
TRBV28	TRBJ1-5	few	NA	CASSLTPGQPQHF	TGTGCCAGCAGTCTCACCCCTGGGCAGCCCCAGCATTTT
TRBV12-3/TRBV12-4	TRBJ2-5	NA	TRBD2	CASSLYSGTRETQYF	TGTGCCAGCAGTTTGTATAGCGGGACGCGCGAGACCCAGTACTTC
TRBV7-9	TRBJ2-5	NA	TRBD2	CASSMTSGTQETQYF	TGTGCCAGCAGTATGACTAGCGGGACTCAAGAGACCCAGTACTTC
TRBV30	TRBJ1-1	NA	NA	CAWSVRQDTEAFF	TGTGCCTGGAGTGTAAGACAGGACACTGAAGCTTTCTTT
TRBV2	TRBJ2-3	NA	NA	CASHDYPDTDTQYF	TGTGCCAGTCACGACTATCCTGACACAGATACGCAGTATTTT
TRBV7-8	TRBJ2-3	few	NA	CASSPYLRVAGRAQYF	TGTGCCAGCAGCCCCTATTTAAGGGTGGCAGGGCGAGCGCAGTATTTT
TRBV9	TRBJ2-3	few	TRBD2	CASSASGADTQYF	TGTGCCAGCAGCGCTAGCGGCGCGGATACGCAGTATTTT